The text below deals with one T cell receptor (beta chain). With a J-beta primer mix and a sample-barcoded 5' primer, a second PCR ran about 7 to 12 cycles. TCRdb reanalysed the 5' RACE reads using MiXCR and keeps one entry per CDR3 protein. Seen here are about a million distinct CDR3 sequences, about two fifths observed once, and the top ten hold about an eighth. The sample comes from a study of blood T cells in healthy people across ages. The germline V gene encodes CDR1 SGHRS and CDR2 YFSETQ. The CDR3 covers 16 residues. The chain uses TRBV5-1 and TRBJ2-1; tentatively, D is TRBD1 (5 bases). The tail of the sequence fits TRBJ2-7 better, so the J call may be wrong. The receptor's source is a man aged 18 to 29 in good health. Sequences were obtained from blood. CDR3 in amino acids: CASSLQGWKTYNEQYF. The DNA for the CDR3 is TGCGCCAGCAGCTTGCAGGGTTGGAAAACCTACAATGAGCAGTACTTC.